Following are 32 T cell receptor beta chains from one sample sequenced in a study of blood T cell repertoires in COVID-19. Sequenced by immunoSEQ multiplex PCR; TCRdb stores in-frame clones only, minus some. The sample lists 40,000 to 50,000 clones; 81% were seen once. Sequencing input: peripheral blood. Source of these receptors: a man aged 40-55 years with active or convalescent COVID-19.

The DNA of the CDR3 is TGTGCCAGCAGCGTAGAAGGCGGGAGGGCGGATACGCAGTATTTT. It encodes CASSVEGGRADTQYF. The J gene is TRBJ2-3, the V gene TRBV9; TRBD2 matches at 9 bases. Germline values: CDR1 SGDLS, CDR2 YYNGEE. Trimming cost V 0 bases and J 6 bases; bases outside gene matches: 5. The CDR3 consists of 15 residues.

The V gene is TRBV12-5, the J gene TRBJ1-5; 7 nucleotides agree with TRBD1. CDR1 and CDR2 from the germline V gene are LGHNT and FRNRAP. This CDR3 has 15 amino acids. The trim removed 6 bases at V and 2 bases at J, leaving 7 bases unmatched. The CDR3 loop is CASGFLTGGNQPQHF. The CDR3 DNA reads as TGTGCTAGTGGCTTCCTCACAGGGGGCAATCAGCCCCAGCATTTT.

The gene calls are TRBV5-5 and TRBJ1-1; perhaps TRBD1 as D (6 bases). This CDR3 contains 15 residues. In germline, CDR1 is SGHKS, CDR2 YYEKEE (reference sequence). The V gene lost 5 bases and the J gene lost 4 bases, with 18 bases spanning the gap. The CDR3 nucleotides read TGTGCCAGCAGTTTCATCGGAGGGGGGGTCACTGAAGCTTTCTTT. It codes for CASSFIGGGVTEAFF.

In nucleotides, the CDR3 is TGTGCCAGCAGCTTAGAGGGGGGGTTCGGTCAGCCCCAGCATTTT. Translated, it gives CASSLEGGFGQPQHF. J is TRBJ1-5 and V is TRBV7-6; a possible D gene is TRBD1 (6 bases). This CDR3 has 15 amino acids. V shed 1 base and J shed 6 bases, with 13 bases lying between them. The V gene's germline CDR1 is SGHVS and CDR2 FNYEAQ.

This chain uses TRBV5-1 with TRBJ1-2, with 7 bases lining up with TRBD1. The CDR3 is 13 residues long. Germline CDR1 SGHRS, CDR2 YFSETQ. V was clipped by 2 bases and J by 6 bases; unmatched bases: 4. Here the CDR3 DNA reads TGCGCCAGCAGCTTCGACAGGGTCAATGGCTACACCTTC. It is translated as CASSFDRVNGYTF.

This chain links TRBV2 with TRBJ1-3; D is ambiguous. Germline CDR1 SNHLY, CDR2 FYNNEI. V dropped 1 base and J dropped 3 bases, with 7 bases sitting between them. The CDR3 loop spans 14 amino acids. CDR3 nucleotide sequence: TGTGCCAGCAGTGAAGAGGGAGGTGGAAACACCATATATTTT. It is translated as CASSEEGGGNTIYF.

The chain couples TRBV9 to TRBJ1-1; perhaps TRBD1 as D (5 bases). CDR3 length equals 16 residues. Trimming pared 0 bases from V and 1 base from J, leaving 13 bases between. Germline V gene sequence: CDR1 SGDLS, CDR2 YYNGEE. The CDR3 DNA follows: TGTGCCAGCAGCGTAGATCAGGGTTTTTCGAACACTGAAGCTTTCTTT. The encoded protein is CASSVDQGFSNTEAFF. The entire variable domain, with the rest obtained from reference TRBV9 and TRBJ1-1, is as follows: DSGVTQTPKHLITATGQRVTLRCSPRSGDLSVYWYQQSLDQGLQFLIQYYNGEERAKGNILERFSAQQFPDLHSELNLSSLELGDSALYFCASSVDQGFSNTEAFFGQGTRLTVV.

This clone was found once. The chain combines TRBV5-1 with TRBJ2-1; 9 bases map to TRBD1. With V trimmed by 4 bases and J by 3 bases, 5 bases remained unmatched. This CDR3 comprises 15 residues. CDR1 and CDR2 from the germline V gene are SGHRS and YFSETQ. The CDR3 region has the DNA TGCGCCAGCAGCCCCGGACAGGGGATCTACAATGAGCAGTTCTTC. Translation gives CASSPGQGIYNEQFF.

This sequence joins TRBV11-2 and TRBJ2-5; TRBD2 agrees at 16 bases. Germline assignment: CDR1 SGHAT and CDR2 FQNNGV. This CDR3 is built from 18 residues. V dropped 2 bases and J dropped 6; count of bases not matched to a gene: 9. CDR3 residues: CASSLPGTSGGASKTQYF. The DNA of the CDR3 is TGTGCCAGCAGCTTACCCGGGACTAGCGGGGGGGCCTCCAAGACCCAGTACTTC.

V usage is TRBV18 and J usage is TRBJ1-6; D gene ambiguous. The CDR3 has 17 residues. The V gene's germline CDR1 is KGHSH and CDR2 LQKENI. V was shortened by 2 bases and J by 9 bases, with 20 bases between the two germline ends. The CDR3 loop is CASSPIPTRFLPSPLHF. The DNA of the CDR3 is TGTGCCAGCTCACCAATCCCAACCCGGTTCCTGCCTTCACCCCTCCACTTT.

The gene calls are TRBV5-1 and TRBJ2-1; the D gene could be TRBD1 or TRBD2 (9 bases each). This CDR3 is 19 amino acids long. V lost 7 bases and J 3 bases, leaving 29 bases between the germline ends. Per the germline V gene, CDR1 is SGHRS and CDR2 is YFSETQ. CDR3 nucleotide sequence: TGCGCCAGCTGTAAGGGCGACAGGGGGGCTAGCGGGAACTACAATGAGCAGTTCTTC. Translating gives CASCKGDRGASGNYNEQFF.

V gene TRBV6-5 combines with J gene TRBJ1-5; D remains ambiguous. V lost 6 bases and J lost 0, with 12 bases in between. In germline, CDR1 is MNHEY, CDR2 SVGAGI. The CDR3 spans 15 residues. CDR3 sequence reads: CASSSGGISNQPQHF. CDR3 DNA: TGTGCCAGCAGCTCGGGAGGGATTAGCAATCAGCCCCAGCATTTT.

This clone was detected only once. This rearrangement joins TRBV2 to TRBJ2-2; 10 bases align to TRBD2. J lost 3 bases, V lost 5 bases, and 6 bases had no gene match. Germline loops: CDR1 SNHLY, CDR2 FYNNEI. The CDR3 is 16 amino acids. CDR3 nucleotides: TGTGCCAGCAGTCGGGGGACTAGCGAGTACACCGGGGAGCTGTTTTTT. Translation: CASSRGTSEYTGELFF.

The V call is TRBV5-1, the J call TRBJ2-4; D is perhaps TRBD2 (6 bases). The CDR3 is 15 amino acids. Germline CDR1 and CDR2: SGHRS and YFSETQ. V was shortened by 0 bases and J by 5 bases, with 12 bases between the two germline ends. The DNA of the CDR3 is TGCGCCAGCAGCTTGGAATATCCGGGGGAAAACATTCAGTACTTC. This sequence encodes CASSLEYPGENIQYF.

The J gene is TRBJ1-5, the V gene TRBV4-2; possibly TRBD1 for D (6 bases). The CDR3 is 16 residues long. Germline CDR1 is LGHNA and CDR2 is YNFKEQ. Trimming removed 1 base from V and 3 bases from J, with 13 bases in between. Here the CDR3 DNA reads TGTGCCAGCAGCCAAGTTGGCAGACAGGCCAATCAGCCCCAGCATTTT. Its translation is CASSQVGRQANQPQHF.

This clone has only a few counts. The CDR3 spells CASSLGDSYDNEQFF. The CDR3, as DNA: TGTGCCAGCAGCTTAGGGGACTCCTATGACAATGAGCAGTTCTTC. This chain links TRBV11-3 with TRBJ2-1; D is perhaps TRBD2 (6 bases). The CDR3 loop spans 15 amino acids. CDR1 is SGHNT and CDR2 is YENEEA in the germline V gene. Trimming cost V 1 base and J 5 bases, with 12 bases left between them.

The V call is TRBV4-2, the J call TRBJ1-5, with 7 bases that match TRBD1. This CDR3 has 11 residues. Germline lookup yields CDR1 LGHNA and CDR2 YNFKEQ. V lost 5 bases and J lost 11; bases outside the gene matches: 3. CDR3 sequence reads: CASSDQGAQHF. CDR3 nucleotides: TGTGCCAGCAGCGACCAGGGGGCCCAGCATTTT.

The CDR3 DNA reads TGTGCCAGCAGTTCGCCGGGACACCAACCCTCCGATACGCAGTATTTT. It yields the protein CASSSPGHQPSDTQYF. This chain uses TRBV6-5 with TRBJ2-3; weak D call: TRBD1 (6 bases). The CDR3 totals 16 residues. Trimming removed 4 bases from V and 6 bases from J, with 20 bases in between. CDR1 is MNHEY and CDR2 is SVGAGI in the germline V gene.

The rearrangement uses TRBV28 and TRBJ1-2, with 8 bases matching TRBD1. The germline CDR1 and CDR2 sequences are MDHEN and SYDVKM. CDR3 length equals 17 residues. J gave up 1 base and V 5 bases, and 12 bases lay outside the gene matches. The CDR3 reads CASSPTRTGPINYGYTF. The CDR3 DNA reads TGTGCCAGCAGTCCGACCCGGACAGGGCCCATTAACTATGGCTACACCTTC.

J is TRBJ2-2 and V is TRBV7-3; D gene unclear. V was shortened by 1 base and J by 5 bases, with 8 bases between the two germline ends. Germline CDR1 and CDR2: SGHTA and FQGTGA. The CDR3 runs to 14 residues. CDR3 sequence reads: CASSLNPETGELFF. The CDR3 DNA is TGTGCCAGCAGCTTAAATCCCGAGACCGGGGAGCTGTTTTTT.

J is TRBJ2-1 and V is TRBV5-1; weak D call: TRBD2 (6 bases). Per germline, CDR1 SGHRS and CDR2 YFSETQ. This CDR3 spans 15 amino acids. With 2 bases removed from V and 2 bases from J, the gap between germline ends came to 11 bases. The CDR3 DNA reads TGCGCCAGCAGCTTACGGGAGCCCGCCTACAATGAGCAGTTCTTC. This gives the protein CASSLREPAYNEQFF.

This clone was picked up a small number of times. The V and J genes are TRBV5-6 and TRBJ1-2; TRBD1 might be the D (5 bases). V dropped 0 bases and J dropped 5 bases, with 14 bases sitting between them. Per germline, CDR1 SGHDT and CDR2 YYEEEE. This CDR3 has 15 amino acids. CDR3 bases: TGTGCCAGCAGCTTGGAGGCAGGGCTTGGGTATGGCTACACCTTC. It specifies CASSLEAGLGYGYTF.

The CDR3 is CASSPGGRSTGELFF. DNA for the CDR3: TGTGCCAGCTCACCGGGCGGGAGATCAACCGGGGAGCTGTTTTTT. J is TRBJ2-2 and V is TRBV18; 7 bases align to TRBD2. Losses at the gene ends were 3 bases for V and 5 bases for J; bases not matched to a gene: 6. The CDR3 sequence is 15 residues long. Germline V gene sequence: CDR1 KGHSH, CDR2 LQKENI.

This clone was seen a few times. The V gene is TRBV4-1, the J gene TRBJ1-6; D is unclear. The CDR3 totals 14 residues. V was pared by 1 base and J by 6 bases, with 7 bases between. Germline V gene sequence: CDR1 MGHRA, CDR2 YSYEKL. The CDR3 DNA is TGCGCCAGCAGCCAAGGGTACAGTAATTCACCCCTCCACTTT. It specifies CASSQGYSNSPLHF.

The chain has TRBV30 and TRBJ2-5; D is possibly TRBD2 (6 bases). V was clipped by 3 bases and J by 5 bases, with 13 bases between them. Germline CDR1 is GTSNPN and CDR2 is SVGIG (reference sequence). The CDR3 runs to 13 residues. The CDR3 DNA reads as TGTGCCTGGAGCCGAGGAGGGCACGAGACCCAGTACTTC. This codes for CAWSRGGHETQYF.

The chain has TRBV27 and TRBJ2-7; TRBD2 matches 11 bases. The CDR3 covers 15 residues. Germline CDR1 MNHEY, CDR2 SMNVEV (reference sequence). The junction had 3 bases not matched to a gene; V was cut back by 3 bases and J by 2 bases. The CDR3 region is CASSFSTSGAYEQYF. CDR3 nucleotides: TGTGCCAGCAGTTTCTCGACTAGCGGGGCCTACGAGCAGTACTTC.

This clone was detected a few times. J is TRBJ2-7 and V is TRBV28; 9 nucleotides line up with TRBD1. V trimming: 2 bases; J trimming: 4 bases; junction bases outside the gene matches: 9. Per germline, CDR1 MDHEN and CDR2 SYDVKM. CDR3 size: 16 residues. CDR3 region: CASSLPGTGRRYEQYF. In nucleotides, the CDR3 is TGTGCCAGCAGTTTACCCGGGACAGGGAGGCGGTACGAGCAGTACTTC.

The chain employs TRBV20-1 and TRBJ2-7; D is unclear. V was shortened by 3 bases and J by 0 bases, with 12 bases between the two germline ends. Germline assignment: CDR1 DFQATT and CDR2 SNEGSKA (reference sequence). The CDR3 totals 14 residues. CDR3 residues: CSASPGGNSYEQYF. The CDR3 DNA reads TGCAGTGCTAGTCCCGGCGGCAACTCCTACGAGCAGTACTTC.

The V call is TRBV7-9, the J call TRBJ1-1; D may be TRBD1 (5 bases). The CDR3 loop spans 15 amino acids. The germline gives CDR1 SEHNR, CDR2 FQNEAQ (reference sequence). Trimming stripped 5 bases from V and 1 base from J, with 14 bases between. CDR3 in amino acids: CASSPRTYQNTEAFF. The CDR3 nucleotides read TGTGCCAGCAGCCCACGGACATACCAGAACACTGAAGCTTTCTTT. The full variable domain, its missing parts supplied by reference TRBV7-9 and TRBJ1-1, is DTGVSQNPRHKITKRGQNVTFRCDPISEHNRLYWYRQTLGQGPEFLTYFQNEAQLEKSRLLSDRFSAERPKGSFSTLEIQRTEQGDSAMYLCASSPRTYQNTEAFFGQGTRLTVV.

The chain recombines TRBV19 with TRBJ1-1, with TRBD1 identical over 7 bases. Germline CDR1 reads LNHDA; CDR2 reads SQIVND (reference sequence). With V trimmed by 7 bases and J by 5 bases, 13 bases remained unmatched. The CDR3 loop spans 15 amino acids. The CDR3 nucleotides are TGTGCCAGTAATGCAGACAGGGCAAGCCAGACTGAAGCTTTCTTT. It yields the protein CASNADRASQTEAFF.

The chain carries TRBV9 and TRBJ1-2, with a weak D call TRBD1 (5 bases). The CDR3 is 15 residues long. The germline CDR1 and CDR2 sequences are SGDLS and YYNGEE. V was shortened by 0 bases and J by 3 bases, with 12 bases between the two germline ends. The CDR3 spells CASSVAPAGHYGYTF. The DNA of the CDR3 is TGTGCCAGCAGCGTAGCTCCGGCGGGGCACTATGGCTACACCTTC.

The V and J genes are TRBV6-6 and TRBJ1-2; maybe TRBD1 (6 bases). The CDR3 is 13 residues long. Trimming pared 5 bases from V and 4 bases from J, leaving 11 bases between. Germline loops: CDR1 MNHNY, CDR2 SVGAGI (reference sequence). As DNA, the CDR3 is TGTGCCAGCAGTCTTGACAGGAGCTATGGCTACACCTTC. This translates into CASSLDRSYGYTF.